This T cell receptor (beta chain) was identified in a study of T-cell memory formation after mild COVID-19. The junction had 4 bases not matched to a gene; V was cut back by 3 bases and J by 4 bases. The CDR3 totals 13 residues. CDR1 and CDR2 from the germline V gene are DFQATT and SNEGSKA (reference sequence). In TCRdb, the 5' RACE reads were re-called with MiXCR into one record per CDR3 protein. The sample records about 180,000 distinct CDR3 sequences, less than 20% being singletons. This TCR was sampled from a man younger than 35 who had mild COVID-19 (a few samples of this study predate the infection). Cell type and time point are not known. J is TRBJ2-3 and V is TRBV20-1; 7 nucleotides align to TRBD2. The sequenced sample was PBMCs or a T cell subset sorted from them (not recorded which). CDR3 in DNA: TGCAGTGCTAGTGCAGGGAGGGCAGATACGCAGTATTTT. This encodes CSASAGRADTQYF.